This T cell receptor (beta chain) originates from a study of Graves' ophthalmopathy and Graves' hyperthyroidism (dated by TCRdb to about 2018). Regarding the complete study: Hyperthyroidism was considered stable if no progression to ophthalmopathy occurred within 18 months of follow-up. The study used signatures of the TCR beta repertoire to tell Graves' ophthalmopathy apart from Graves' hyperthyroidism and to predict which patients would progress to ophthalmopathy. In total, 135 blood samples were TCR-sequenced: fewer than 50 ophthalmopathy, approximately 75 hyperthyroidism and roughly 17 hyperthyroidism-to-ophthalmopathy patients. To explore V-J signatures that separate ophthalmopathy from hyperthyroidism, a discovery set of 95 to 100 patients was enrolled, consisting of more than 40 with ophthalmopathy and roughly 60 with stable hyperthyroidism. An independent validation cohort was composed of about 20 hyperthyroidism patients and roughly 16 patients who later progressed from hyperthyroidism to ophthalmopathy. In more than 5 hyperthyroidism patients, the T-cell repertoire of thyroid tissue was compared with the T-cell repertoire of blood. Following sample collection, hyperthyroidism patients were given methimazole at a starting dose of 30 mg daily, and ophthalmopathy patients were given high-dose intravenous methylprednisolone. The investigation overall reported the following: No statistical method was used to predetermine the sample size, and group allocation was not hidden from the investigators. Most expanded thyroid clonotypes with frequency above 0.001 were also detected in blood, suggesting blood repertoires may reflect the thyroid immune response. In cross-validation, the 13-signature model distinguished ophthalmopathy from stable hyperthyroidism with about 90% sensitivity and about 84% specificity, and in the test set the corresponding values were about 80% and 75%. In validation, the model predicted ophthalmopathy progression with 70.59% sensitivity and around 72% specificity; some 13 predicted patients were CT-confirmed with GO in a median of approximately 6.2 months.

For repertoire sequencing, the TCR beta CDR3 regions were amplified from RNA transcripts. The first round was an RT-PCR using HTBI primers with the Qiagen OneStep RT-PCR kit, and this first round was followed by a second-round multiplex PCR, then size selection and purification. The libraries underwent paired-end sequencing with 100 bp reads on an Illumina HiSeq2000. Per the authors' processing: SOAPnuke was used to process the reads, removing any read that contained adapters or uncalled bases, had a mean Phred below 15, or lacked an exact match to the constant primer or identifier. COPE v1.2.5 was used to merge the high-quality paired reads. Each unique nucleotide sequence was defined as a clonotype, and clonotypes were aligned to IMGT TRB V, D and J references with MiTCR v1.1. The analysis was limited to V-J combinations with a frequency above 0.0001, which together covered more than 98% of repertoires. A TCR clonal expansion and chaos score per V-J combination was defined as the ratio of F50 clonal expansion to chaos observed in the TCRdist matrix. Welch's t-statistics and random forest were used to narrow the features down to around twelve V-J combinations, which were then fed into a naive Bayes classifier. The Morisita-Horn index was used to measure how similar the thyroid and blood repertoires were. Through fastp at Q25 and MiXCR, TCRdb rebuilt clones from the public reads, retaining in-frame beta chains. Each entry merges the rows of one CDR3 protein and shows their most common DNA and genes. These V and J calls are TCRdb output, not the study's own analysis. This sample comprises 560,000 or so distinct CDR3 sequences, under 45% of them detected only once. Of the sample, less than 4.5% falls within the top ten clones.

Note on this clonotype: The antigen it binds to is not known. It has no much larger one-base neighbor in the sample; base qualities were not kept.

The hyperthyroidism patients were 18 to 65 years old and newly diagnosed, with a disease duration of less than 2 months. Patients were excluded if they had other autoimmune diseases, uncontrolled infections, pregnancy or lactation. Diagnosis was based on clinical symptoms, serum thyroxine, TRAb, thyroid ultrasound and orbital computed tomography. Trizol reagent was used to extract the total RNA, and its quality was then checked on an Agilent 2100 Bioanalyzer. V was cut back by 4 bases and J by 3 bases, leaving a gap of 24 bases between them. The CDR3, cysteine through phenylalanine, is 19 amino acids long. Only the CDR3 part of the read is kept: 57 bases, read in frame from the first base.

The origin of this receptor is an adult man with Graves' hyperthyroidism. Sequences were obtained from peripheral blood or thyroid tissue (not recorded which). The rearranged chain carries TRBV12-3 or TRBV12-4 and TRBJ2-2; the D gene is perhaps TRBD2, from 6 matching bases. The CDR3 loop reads CASSYTHTSSERDTGELFF. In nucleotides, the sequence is TGTGCCAGCAGTTACACCCATACTAGCTCCGAACGGGACACCGGGGAGCTGTTTTTT.